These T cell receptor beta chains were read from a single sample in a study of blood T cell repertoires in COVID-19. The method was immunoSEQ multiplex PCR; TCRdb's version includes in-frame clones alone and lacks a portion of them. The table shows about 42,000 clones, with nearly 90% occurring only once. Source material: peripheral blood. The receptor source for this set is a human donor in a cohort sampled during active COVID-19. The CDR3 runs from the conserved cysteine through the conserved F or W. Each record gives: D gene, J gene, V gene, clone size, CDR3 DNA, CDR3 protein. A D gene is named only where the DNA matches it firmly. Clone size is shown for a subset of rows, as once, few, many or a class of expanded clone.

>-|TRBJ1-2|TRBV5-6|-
TGTGCCAGCAGCTTGGAACGGGTTGACGGGGATGGCTACACCTTC
CASSLERVDGDGYTF
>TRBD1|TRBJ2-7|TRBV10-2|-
TGCGCCAGCAGCTGGACAGGGGGATACGAGCAGTACTTC
CASSWTGGYEQYF
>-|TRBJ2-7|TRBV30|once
TGTGCCTGGGCCAACACCCACTACGAGCAGTACTTC
CAWANTHYEQYF
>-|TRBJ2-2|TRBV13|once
TGTGCCAGCAAGGGGCAAGGGTATACCGGGGAGCTGTTTTTT
CASKGQGYTGELFF
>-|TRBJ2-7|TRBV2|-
TGTGCCAGCAGTGAAGCGCTTCTTGCGGGGGCGGGGCAGTACTTC
CASSEALLAGAGQYF
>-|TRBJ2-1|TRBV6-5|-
TGTGCCAGCAGTCAAATGAGCTCCTACAATGAGCAGTTCTTC
CASSQMSSYNEQFF
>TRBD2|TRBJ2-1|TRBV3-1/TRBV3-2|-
TGTGCCAGCAGCCGAGGCGGGGGGTACAATGAGCAGTTCTTC
CASSRGGGYNEQFF
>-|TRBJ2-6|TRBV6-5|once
TGTGCCACCACAACCTCTGGGGCCAACGTCCTGACTTTC
CATTTSGANVLTF
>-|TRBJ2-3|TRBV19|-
TGTGCCAGTAGTGCGGGGGCGTGGGATACGCAGTATTTT
CASSAGAWDTQYF
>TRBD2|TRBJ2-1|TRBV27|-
TGTGCCAGCAGTTTTATGCAGCGGGGGGACAATGAGCAGTTCTTC
CASSFMQRGDNEQFF
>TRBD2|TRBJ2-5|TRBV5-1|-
TGCGCCAGCAGCTTGAGCGGGGGACAAGAGACCCAGTACTTC
CASSLSGGQETQYF
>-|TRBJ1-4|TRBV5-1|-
TGCGCCAGCAGGAGTGGAGCTGCTAATGAAAAACTGTTTTTT
CASRSGAANEKLFF
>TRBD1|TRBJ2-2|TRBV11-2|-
TGTGCCAGCGGACAGGGCATGTCTGGGGAGCTGTTTTTT
CASGQGMSGELFF
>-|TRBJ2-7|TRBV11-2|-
TGTGCCAGCAACCTGCTCCGGGGGGCCTCCTACGAGCAGTACTTC
CASNLLRGASYEQYF
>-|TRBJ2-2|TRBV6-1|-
TGTGCCAGCAGTGAAGGAGGTTGGGAGCTGTTTTTT
CASSEGGWELFF
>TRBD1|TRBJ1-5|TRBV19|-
TGTGCCAGTAGTGGGACGACAGGGGTGGTAGACAATCAGCCCCAGCATTTT
CASSGTTGVVDNQPQHF
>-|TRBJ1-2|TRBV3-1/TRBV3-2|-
TGTGCCAGCAGCCAAGATAGGGGAAATGGCTACACCTTC
CASSQDRGNGYTF
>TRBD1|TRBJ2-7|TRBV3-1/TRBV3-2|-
TGTGCCAGCAGCCAAGTCCGCGGACAGGGGAGGTACGAGCAGTACTTC
CASSQVRGQGRYEQYF